These 30 T cell receptor beta chains came from one sample sequenced in a study of T cell responses to AZD1222 COVID-19 vaccine. TCRdb's copy holds only in-frame clones and misses some; the assay was immunoSEQ multiplex PCR. The top ten clones hold under 20% of a sample with more than 85,000 clones, about 90% of them seen once. The sample here was peripheral blood, taken on day 0 of AZD1222 vaccination. Receptors were obtained from an adult in good health.

The gene calls are TRBV5-1 and TRBJ1-2; TRBD1 is a possible D gene (6 bases). Trimming stripped 1 base from V and 7 bases from J, with 14 bases between. CDR3 size: 14 residues. CDR1 SGHRS and CDR2 YFSETQ come from the germline V gene. The CDR3 DNA follows: TGCGCCAGCAGCTTGCCACAGGGAGATCGTGGCTACACCTTC. Translating it yields CASSLPQGDRGYTF.

The V and J genes are TRBV12-3 or TRBV12-4 and TRBJ1-6; 7 nucleotides agree with TRBD1. The junction had 6 bases not matched to a gene; V was cut back by 8 bases and J by 8 bases. There are 13 residues in the CDR3. CDR3 sequence reads: CASRQGHYSPLHF. CDR3 in DNA: TGTGCCAGCCGACAGGGACATTATTCACCCCTCCACTTT.

The gene calls are TRBV27 and TRBJ1-1; 9 bases line up with TRBD1. The CDR3 is 18 residues long. In germline, CDR1 is MNHEY, CDR2 SMNVEV (reference sequence). Losses at the gene ends were 5 bases for V and 5 bases for J; bases not matched to a gene: 18. CDR3 loop: CASSLRRTGAARGTEAFF. In nucleotides, the CDR3 is TGTGCCAGCAGTCTTCGAAGGACAGGGGCTGCACGAGGAACTGAAGCTTTCTTT.

The gene calls are TRBV28 and TRBJ2-7; 7 nucleotides agree with TRBD2. V was clipped by 2 bases and J by 4 bases; unmatched bases: 14. This CDR3 has 17 amino acids. CDR1 and CDR2 (germline): MDHEN, SYDVKM. Here the CDR3 DNA reads TGTGCCAGCAGTTTAGGGTCCGGGACTACCTATTTTTACGAGCAGTACTTC. Translation: CASSLGSGTTYFYEQYF. Full variable domain (rest looked up from reference TRBV28 and TRBJ2-7): DVKVTQSSRYLVKRTGEKVFLECVQDMDHENMFWYRQDPGLGLRLIYFSYDVKMKEKGDIPEGYSVSREKKERFSLILESASTNQTSMYLCASSLGSGTTYFYEQYFGPGTRLTVT.

The chain joins TRBV7-3 to TRBJ2-2, with D unresolved. CDR3 size: 16 residues. Germline-derived CDR1 and CDR2 are SGHTA and FQGTGA. V was pared by 2 bases and J by 0 bases, with 10 bases between. This CDR3 reads CASSLRSAANTGELFF. The CDR3 region has the DNA TGTGCCAGCAGCTTACGTTCGGCGGCGAACACCGGGGAGCTGTTTTTT.

V is TRBV7-9 and J is TRBJ2-7; 9 nucleotides line up with TRBD2. The CDR3 length is 15 residues. Germline V CDR1 and CDR2: SEHNR, FQNEAQ (reference sequence). With 1 base clipped from V and 5 bases from J, the junction kept 6 bases outside the gene matches. CDR3 amino acids: CASSLGGLAGNEQYF. As DNA, the CDR3 is TGTGCCAGCAGCTTAGGGGGTCTAGCGGGAAACGAGCAGTACTTC.

V and J are TRBV7-2 and TRBJ1-5; D gene ambiguous. CDR1 is SGHTA and CDR2 is FQGNSA in the germline V gene. This CDR3 has 18 residues. V lost 2 bases, J lost 2 bases, and 19 bases lay in between. In nucleotides, the CDR3 is TGTGCCAGCAGCTTACTAGCCGGCTTCCTCTCCGGCAATCAGCCCCAGCATTTT. It specifies CASSLLAGFLSGNQPQHF.

This chain links TRBV9 with TRBJ2-1; D is unclear. CDR1 SGDLS and CDR2 YYNGEE come from the germline V gene. V lost 0 bases and J 8 bases, leaving 9 bases between the germline ends. The CDR3 covers 13 residues. Here the CDR3 reads CASSVDPGDEQFF. The CDR3 coding sequence is TGTGCCAGCAGCGTAGATCCGGGCGATGAGCAGTTCTTC.

This clone was counted a few times. This chain connects TRBV3-1 (or the pseudogene TRBV3-2) to TRBJ2-2, with a possible D match to TRBD1 (5 bases). V was pared by 0 bases and J by 6 bases, with 20 bases between. CDR3 length: 18 amino acids. CDR1 and CDR2 (germline): LGHDT, YNNKEL (reference sequence). The CDR3 is CASSQDLGRAVRSGELFF. CDR3 sequence (DNA): TGTGCCAGCAGCCAAGATCTAGGCAGGGCCGTCAGGTCCGGGGAGCTGTTTTTT.

The CDR3 DNA reads as TGTGCCAGCAGTAGGATGGGGGGCGATGGCTACACCTTC. It encodes CASSRMGGDGYTF. The rearrangement uses TRBV7-9 and TRBJ1-2; TRBD1 is a possible D gene (6 bases). This CDR3 spans 13 amino acids. Trimming left V 6 bases short and J 6 bases short, with 14 bases between. Germline V gene lookup returns CDR1 SEHNR and CDR2 FQNEAQ (reference sequence).

V gene TRBV5-1 combines with J gene TRBJ2-1; 14 positions match TRBD2. The V gene end was trimmed by 3 bases and the J gene end by 0 bases; junction bases not matched to a gene: 8. The germline CDR1 and CDR2 sequences are SGHRS and YFSETQ. The CDR3 sequence is 19 residues long. CDR3 in DNA: TGCGCCAGCAGCTCTTCCGGGACTAGCGGGAGCCGCTCCTACAATGAGCAGTTCTTC. Translated: CASSSSGTSGSRSYNEQFF.

The V and J genes are TRBV6-5 and TRBJ1-1, with 7 bases lining up with TRBD1. This CDR3 comprises 13 residues. J was trimmed by 10 bases and V by 6 bases; bases with no gene match: 11. Germline-derived CDR1 and CDR2 are MNHEY and SVGAGI. CDR3 region: CASSQDSGGSAFF. Written as DNA, the CDR3 is TGTGCCAGCAGCCAAGACTCAGGGGGTTCAGCTTTCTTT.

This chain uses TRBV7-6 with TRBJ2-1, with unresolved D. Germline CDR1 is SGHVS and CDR2 is FNYEAQ. The CDR3 loop spans 13 amino acids. Deletions cut 4 bases from V and 10 bases from J, with 14 bases between. Here the CDR3 reads CASSSDQRQEQFF. CDR3 nucleotides: TGTGCCAGCAGCTCGGACCAACGGCAGGAGCAGTTCTTC.

J is TRBJ1-3 and V is TRBV11-2; TRBD1 is a possible D gene (5 bases). This CDR3 contains 16 residues. Germline assignment: CDR1 SGHAT and CDR2 FQNNGV. The V end lost 5 bases, the J end lost 1 base, and 15 bases lay between the germline ends. CDR3 in amino acids: CASSPWGGKSGNTIYF. CDR3 bases: TGTGCCAGCAGCCCATGGGGGGGGAAGTCTGGAAACACCATATATTTT.

This clone was seen a single time. The CDR3 loop is CASSPWTSARIYNEQFF. CDR3 DNA: TGCGCCAGCAGCCCATGGACTAGCGCCAGAATTTACAATGAGCAGTTCTTC. The chain recombines TRBV5-1 with TRBJ2-1; 9 bases map to TRBD2. CDR1 is SGHRS and CDR2 is YFSETQ in the germline V gene. This CDR3 is built from 17 residues. Trimming at V came to 4 bases and at J to 4 bases, leaving 12 bases not matched to a gene. Combining the CDR3 with reference TRBV5-1 and TRBJ2-1 gives the whole variable domain KAGVTQTPRYLIKTRGQQVTLSCSPISGHRSVSWYQQTPGQGLQFLFEYFSETQRNKGNFPGRFSGRQFSNSRSEMNVSTLELGDSALYLCASSPWTSARIYNEQFFGPGTRLTVL.

The chain couples TRBV10-1 to TRBJ1-3; TRBD1 matches at 7 bases. The CDR3 is 14 residues long. Germline CDR1 reads WNHNN; CDR2 reads SYGVQD (reference sequence). With 5 bases clipped from V and 3 bases from J, the junction kept 4 bases outside the gene matches. The DNA of the CDR3 is TGCGCCAGCAGTCGCGGGACAGATGGAAACACCATATATTTT. It encodes CASSRGTDGNTIYF.

The V call is TRBV27, the J call TRBJ2-3; D is undetermined. V shed 10 bases and J shed 2 bases, with 22 bases lying between them. This CDR3 comprises 16 residues. Germline lookup yields CDR1 MNHEY and CDR2 SMNVEV (reference sequence). The CDR3 DNA reads as TGTGCCACCTCGAAGGGCTACTGGGGTTTCACAGATACGCAGTATTTT. Amino acids: CATSKGYWGFTDTQYF.

In its sample, this clone was seen a few times. The J gene is TRBJ1-2, the V gene TRBV19, with TRBD1 as a possible D gene (6 bases). Trimming stripped 6 bases from V and 7 bases from J, with 18 bases between. CDR1 is LNHDA and CDR2 is SQIVND in the germline V gene (reference sequence). CDR3 length: 14 residues. CDR3 region: CASSRTGAPGGYTF. The CDR3 DNA follows: TGTGCCAGTAGCCGAACGGGGGCGCCCGGTGGCTACACCTTC.

This sequence joins TRBV11-3 and TRBJ2-5; 14 bases map to TRBD2. The ends lost 4 bases at V and 2 bases at J; junction bases unmatched: 3. The CDR3 is made up of 16 amino acids. CDR1 is SGHNT and CDR2 is YENEEA in the germline V gene. CDR3 amino acids: CASSSRLAGGQETQYF. In DNA form, the CDR3 reads TGTGCCAGCAGCTCGAGACTAGCGGGAGGGCAAGAGACCCAGTACTTC.

The chain couples TRBV4-1 to TRBJ2-5; 9 bases line up with TRBD1. This CDR3 has 16 amino acids. Germline assignment: CDR1 MGHRA and CDR2 YSYEKL. J lost 7 bases, V lost 3 bases, and 12 bases had no gene match. The CDR3 is CASSQDPGQGGGTQYF. CDR3 nucleotides: TGCGCCAGCAGCCAGGATCCGGGACAGGGAGGAGGGACCCAGTACTTC.

V gene TRBV5-1 combines with J gene TRBJ2-1; D might be TRBD2 (5 bases). CDR1 and CDR2 from the germline V gene are SGHRS and YFSETQ. The CDR3 totals 12 residues. Trimming removed 2 bases at V and 12 bases at J, with 12 bases between. The CDR3 here is CASSFGLAGQFF. CDR3 bases: TGCGCCAGCAGCTTCGGCCTGGCGGGGCAGTTCTTC. Supplemented by reference TRBV5-1 and TRBJ2-1, the full variable domain reads KAGVTQTPRYLIKTRGQQVTLSCSPISGHRSVSWYQQTPGQGLQFLFEYFSETQRNKGNFPGRFSGRQFSNSRSEMNVSTLELGDSALYLCASSFGLAGQFFGPGTRLTVL.

This rearrangement joins TRBV19 to TRBJ1-1; D might be TRBD1 (5 bases). The V gene lost 4 bases and the J gene lost 2 bases, with 26 bases spanning the gap. The CDR3 has 19 amino acids. Per germline, CDR1 LNHDA and CDR2 SQIVND (reference sequence). For the CDR3, the DNA is TGTGCCAGTAGTACCCTCGGGGCAGGGAGGGGAGAAGGCAACACTGAAGCTTTCTTT. It yields the protein CASSTLGAGRGEGNTEAFF.

The CDR3 DNA reads as TGTGCCAGCAGCGTCCGACAGAACACTGAAGCTTTCTTT. This codes for CASSVRQNTEAFF. This sequence joins TRBV12-3 or TRBV12-4 and TRBJ1-1; D uncertain. V shed 6 bases and J shed 1 base, with 9 bases lying between them. The CDR3 runs 13 residues.

This chain links TRBV19 with TRBJ1-4; D perhaps matches TRBD1 (5 bases). CDR1 is LNHDA and CDR2 is SQIVND in the germline V gene (reference sequence). With 5 bases removed from V and 3 bases from J, the gap between germline ends came to 16 bases. The length of the CDR3 is 16 residues. The CDR3 reads CASSSPPGIPNEKLFF. CDR3 in DNA: TGTGCCAGTAGTTCCCCCCCAGGGATACCTAATGAAAAACTGTTTTTT.

This chain uses TRBV4-1 with TRBJ2-7, with 7 bases fitting TRBD2. CDR1 and CDR2 (germline): MGHRA, YSYEKL. This CDR3 has 17 amino acids. After removal of 1 base from V and 0 bases from J, the junction contained 9 bases not matched to a gene. The CDR3 DNA follows: TGCGCCAGCAGCCAAGTTGTGATAGGCGGGAGCTCCTACGAGCAGTACTTC. Its translation: CASSQVVIGGSSYEQYF.

The CDR3, as DNA: TGTGCCAGCAGCTCGACAGGGCTTGGCACTGAAGCTTTCTTT. Encoded protein: CASSSTGLGTEAFF. The J gene is TRBJ1-1, the V gene TRBV7-9; 7 bases line up with TRBD1. This CDR3 contains 14 residues. CDR1 is SEHNR and CDR2 is FQNEAQ in the germline V gene (reference sequence). With 4 bases clipped from V and 4 bases from J, the junction kept 6 bases outside the gene matches. The full variable domain, its missing parts supplied by reference TRBV7-9 and TRBJ1-1, is DTGVSQNPRHKITKRGQNVTFRCDPISEHNRLYWYRQTLGQGPEFLTYFQNEAQLEKSRLLSDRFSAERPKGSFSTLEIQRTEQGDSAMYLCASSSTGLGTEAFFGQGTRLTVV.

The V gene is TRBV15, the J gene TRBJ1-5, with unresolved D. CDR1 and CDR2 from the germline V gene are LNHNV and YYDKDF (reference sequence). V was cut by 5 bases and J by 6 bases, with 20 bases left in between. This CDR3 comprises 16 residues. CDR3 loop: CATSHMSGTTRQPQHF. In nucleotides, the CDR3 is TGTGCCACCAGCCACATGAGCGGCACTACGCGTCAGCCCCAGCATTTT.

The rearrangement links TRBV11-2 to TRBJ2-4, with TRBD2 identical over 7 bases. Germline V CDR1 and CDR2: SGHAT, FQNNGV. The CDR3 runs to 14 residues. V lost 4 bases and J lost 8; bases outside the gene matches: 8. The CDR3 nucleotides read TGTGCCAGCAGCTCACCAAGCGCGGGGGACATTCAGTACTTC. Translating it yields CASSSPSAGDIQYF.

The rearrangement uses TRBV5-1 and TRBJ2-2, with TRBD1 identical over 7 bases. Per the germline V gene, CDR1 is SGHRS and CDR2 is YFSETQ. CDR3 size: 15 residues. Germline trimming cut 4 bases from V and 6 bases from J; bases unmatched to any gene: 9. CDR3 protein: CASSLGQPGSGELFF. CDR3 nucleotides: TGCGCCAGCAGCCTGGGACAGCCGGGGTCCGGGGAGCTGTTTTTT.

There are a few counts of this clone. The chain couples TRBV19 to TRBJ1-5; D may be TRBD1 (5 bases). CDR3 length equals 17 residues. Germline CDR1 reads LNHDA; CDR2 reads SQIVND (reference sequence). V lost 3 bases and J 2 bases, leaving 17 bases between the germline ends. The CDR3 DNA is TGTGCCAGTAGTATGGGGTTAGGGGCCGGGGGCAATCAGCCCCAGCATTTT. Its translation: CASSMGLGAGGNQPQHF.